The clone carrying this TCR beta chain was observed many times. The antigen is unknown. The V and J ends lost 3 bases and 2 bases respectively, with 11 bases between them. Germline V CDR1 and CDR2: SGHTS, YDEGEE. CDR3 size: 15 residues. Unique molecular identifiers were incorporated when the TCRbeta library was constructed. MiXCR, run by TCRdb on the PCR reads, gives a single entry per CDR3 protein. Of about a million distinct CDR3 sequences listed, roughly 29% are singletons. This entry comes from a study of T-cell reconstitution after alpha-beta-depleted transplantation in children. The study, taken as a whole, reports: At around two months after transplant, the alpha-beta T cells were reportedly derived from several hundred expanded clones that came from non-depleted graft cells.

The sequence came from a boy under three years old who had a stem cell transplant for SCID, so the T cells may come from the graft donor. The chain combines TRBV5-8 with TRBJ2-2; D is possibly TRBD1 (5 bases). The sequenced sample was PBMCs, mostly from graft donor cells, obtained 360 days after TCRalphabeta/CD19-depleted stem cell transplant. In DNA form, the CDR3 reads TGTGCCAGCAGCTCCGGACACCTCAACACCGGGGAGCTGTTTTTT. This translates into CASSSGHLNTGELFF.